The next 5 T cell receptor beta chains were all read from a single sample in a study of technical replicates of blood from several donors. The data were produced by immunoSEQ multiplex PCR, yet TCRdb's version contains in-frame clones alone and is incomplete. This table has about 64,000 clones, about 86% appearing once. The sample comprised PBMCs. The receptors stem from a human donor in good health. Some clones in this sample may be carry-over from other donors' samples.

V usage is TRBV2 and J usage is TRBJ2-5; 10 bases align to TRBD1. V lost 8 bases to trimming and J lost 5 bases; unmatched junction nucleotides: 5. The CDR3 is 13 residues long. The germline V gene has CDR1 SNHLY and CDR2 FYNNEI. The CDR3 bases are TGTGCCAGCGGGACAGGGGTTCGGGAGACCCAGTACTTC. Protein product: CASGTGVRETQYF.

The V call is TRBV4-2, the J call TRBJ2-7; D is possibly TRBD1 (5 bases). Looked up from germline, CDR1 is LGHNA and CDR2 is YNFKEQ. The CDR3 consists of 15 residues. Trimming pared 2 bases from V and 3 bases from J, leaving 14 bases between. Here the CDR3 reads CASSQFQDTNYEQYF. The CDR3 nucleotides read TGTGCCAGCAGCCAATTCCAGGACACAAACTACGAGCAGTACTTC.

This chain links TRBV4-2 with TRBJ2-5, with 13 bases fitting TRBD2. This CDR3 is built from 20 residues. J lost 5 bases, V lost 0 bases, and 15 bases had no gene match. The germline V gene encodes CDR1 LGHNA and CDR2 YNFKEQ. The CDR3: CASSQDRGTSGVQERETQYF. CDR3 in DNA: TGTGCCAGCAGCCAAGATCGGGGGACTAGCGGGGTCCAAGAGAGGGAGACCCAGTACTTC.

The DNA for the CDR3 is TGCGCCAGCAGCCAGGGCCACGACTGGGAAAAACTGTTTTTT. Translation: CASSQGHDWEKLFF. This chain joins TRBV5-1 and TRBJ1-4, with a tentative D call TRBD1 (5 bases). V was cut by 4 bases and J by 8 bases, with 15 bases left in between. The CDR3 covers 14 residues. Germline V gene data show CDR1 as SGHRS and CDR2 as YFSETQ. Filled out from reference TRBV5-1 and TRBJ1-4, the complete variable domain reads KAGVTQTPRYLIKTRGQQVTLSCSPISGHRSVSWYQQTPGQGLQFLFEYFSETQRNKGNFPGRFSGRQFSNSRSEMNVSTLELGDSALYLCASSQGHDWEKLFFGSGTQLSVL.

The V gene is TRBV11-3, the J gene TRBJ2-7, with a weak D call TRBD1 (7 bases). CDR3 length: 14 amino acids. Germline CDR1 is SGHNT and CDR2 is YENEEA. The V and J ends lost 5 bases and 2 bases respectively, with 13 bases between them. The CDR3, as DNA: TGTGCCAGCAGCCCTCAGGGGGGTCCCTACGAGCAGTACTTC. This codes for CASSPQGGPYEQYF.